These 27 T cell receptor beta chains were all obtained from the same sample, sequenced in a study of sequential checkpoint blockade in melanoma. The assay was immunoSEQ multiplex PCR, and TCRdb's table has in-frame clones only and misses some. The sample carries 20,000 to 25,000 clones, approximately 78% recorded once. As to treatment: randomized to nivolumab then ipilimumab (arm A) or the reverse (arm B). The sample in question was CD8+ T cells sorted from blood (inferred from file names), obtained from a patient given nivolumab and ipilimumab in sequence. These TCRs come from a human donor with melanoma.

A note on this clone: The sample carries other DNA sequences with the same CDR3. This rearrangement joins TRBV4-3 to TRBJ1-2; D gene unclear. The CDR3 is 14 amino acids. Deletions cut 1 base from V and 4 bases from J, with 10 bases between. Germline CDR1 reads LGHNA; CDR2 reads YSLEER. CDR3 residues: CASSQARDSYGYTF. CDR3 in DNA: TGCGCCAGCAGCCAAGCGCGGGATAGCTATGGCTACACCTTC.

This clone was detected once. The chain links TRBV7-9 to TRBJ1-1, with D uncertain. The V and J ends lost 5 bases and 2 bases respectively, with 6 bases between them. Per germline, CDR1 SEHNR and CDR2 FQNEAQ (reference sequence). CDR3 length: 12 residues. CDR3 nucleotide sequence: TGTGCCAGCAGCAGAGTAAACACTGAAGCTTTCTTT. Encoded protein: CASSRVNTEAFF.

This clone has a handful of counts. The chain links TRBV27 to TRBJ2-2; 14 nucleotides align to TRBD2. Germline V gene lookup returns CDR1 MNHEY and CDR2 SMNVEV (reference sequence). The CDR3 consists of 15 residues. The V segment lost 8 bases and the J segment 7 bases; nucleotides outside the gene matches: 6. CDR3 in amino acids: CASRLAGGLSGELFF. The CDR3 coding sequence is TGTGCCAGCCGACTAGCGGGGGGGCTGAGCGGGGAGCTGTTTTTT.

The chain carries TRBV7-9 and TRBJ1-1, with D perhaps TRBD1 (6 bases). CDR3 length: 16 amino acids. Germline values: CDR1 SEHNR, CDR2 FQNEAQ (reference sequence). V lost 1 base to trimming and J lost 2 bases, with 14 bases between them. In DNA form, the CDR3 reads TGTGCCAGCAGCTTAGGGAACAGGGACCTAAACACTGAAGCTTTCTTT. Encoded protein: CASSLGNRDLNTEAFF.

The chain is built from TRBV7-9 and TRBJ1-1; TRBD1 matches at 7 bases. This CDR3 has 15 residues. V was clipped by 0 bases and J by 5 bases; unmatched bases: 6. The germline V gene encodes CDR1 SEHNR and CDR2 FQNEAQ (reference sequence). The CDR3 is CASSLASAGGTEAFF. CDR3 sequence (DNA): TGTGCCAGCAGCTTAGCGTCGGCAGGGGGGACTGAAGCTTTCTTT.

The rearrangement links TRBV9 to TRBJ2-7; D perhaps matches TRBD2 (5 bases). The CDR3 has 13 residues. The germline V gene encodes CDR1 SGDLS and CDR2 YYNGEE. With 2 bases removed from V and 3 bases from J, the gap between germline ends came to 9 bases. The CDR3 DNA is TGTGCCAGCAGCGTGGACCGGGACTACGAGCAGTACTTC. This sequence encodes CASSVDRDYEQYF.

This clone was picked up a small number of times. The J gene is TRBJ1-1, the V gene TRBV7-9; no clear D. Per germline, CDR1 SEHNR and CDR2 FQNEAQ (reference sequence). CDR3 size: 14 residues. V dropped 3 bases and J dropped 2 bases, with 10 bases sitting between them. CDR3: CASSFWRRNTEAFF. The CDR3 nucleotides read TGTGCCAGCAGCTTTTGGCGGAGAAACACTGAAGCTTTCTTT.

V and J are TRBV19 and TRBJ2-1; D may be TRBD2 (6 bases). V was shortened by 8 bases and J by 3 bases, with 17 bases between the two germline ends. Looked up from germline, CDR1 is LNHDA and CDR2 is SQIVND (reference sequence). This CDR3 has 15 amino acids. The CDR3 loop is CASGPDSGVYNEQFF. The CDR3 DNA reads as TGTGCCAGTGGACCCGATAGCGGAGTCTACAATGAGCAGTTCTTC.

This clone appeared a few times. In DNA form, the CDR3 reads TGTGCCAGCAGCTTTCCGCCGGAGGGACAGGGGGCCACCTACGAGCAGTACTTC. Its translation: CASSFPPEGQGATYEQYF. The chain is built from TRBV7-8 and TRBJ2-7; 12 nucleotides align to TRBD1. The germline CDR1 and CDR2 sequences are SGHVS and FQNEAQ. The CDR3 loop spans 18 amino acids. V dropped 3 bases and J dropped 2; count of bases not matched to a gene: 11.

This chain connects TRBV29-1 to TRBJ2-7; tentatively, D is TRBD2 (5 bases). CDR3 length: 11 amino acids. The germline CDR1 and CDR2 sequences are SQVTM and ANQGSEA. V dropped 4 bases and J dropped 3 bases, with 7 bases sitting between them. The CDR3 loop reads CSVVGGYEQYF. CDR3 bases: TGCAGCGTTGTAGGAGGCTACGAGCAGTACTTC.

V gene TRBV9 combines with J gene TRBJ2-7; no clear D. The CDR3 extends over 15 amino acids. In germline, CDR1 is SGDLS, CDR2 YYNGEE. Trimming removed 4 bases from V and 1 base from J, with 15 bases in between. The CDR3 region has the DNA TGTGCCAGCAGCATCGAAGGAACAGATTCCTACGAGCAGTACTTC. Its translation is CASSIEGTDSYEQYF.

This chain links TRBV25-1 with TRBJ2-7, with D unclear. CDR3 length equals 14 residues. Deletions cut 1 base from V and 5 bases from J, with 12 bases between. In germline, CDR1 is MGHDK, CDR2 SYGVNS. The CDR3 sequence is CASSELWSFDEQYF. CDR3 DNA: TGTGCCAGCAGTGAATTGTGGAGTTTCGACGAGCAGTACTTC.

The V call is TRBV4-1, the J call TRBJ1-5; the match to TRBD1 covers 9 bases. J gave up 11 bases and V 0 bases, and 11 bases lay outside the gene matches. The CDR3 has 16 residues. From germline, CDR1 is MGHRA and CDR2 YSYEKL. CDR3 sequence: CASSQDLGTGIRTQHF. Here the CDR3 DNA reads TGCGCCAGCAGCCAAGATTTAGGGACAGGGATTCGGACCCAGCATTTT.

This rearrangement joins TRBV7-9 to TRBJ2-7, with a weak D call TRBD1 (5 bases). Germline V gene data show CDR1 as SEHNR and CDR2 as FQNEAQ (reference sequence). The V gene lost 5 bases and the J gene lost 5 bases, with 10 bases spanning the gap. CDR3 length: 12 residues. The CDR3 DNA follows: TGTGCCAGCAGCCCAGGGTTGGACGAGCAGTACTTC. Translating it yields CASSPGLDEQYF. Based on the CDR3 plus reference TRBV7-9 and TRBJ2-7, the full variable domain is DTGVSQNPRHKITKRGQNVTFRCDPISEHNRLYWYRQTLGQGPEFLTYFQNEAQLEKSRLLSDRFSAERPKGSFSTLEIQRTEQGDSAMYLCASSPGLDEQYFGPGTRLTVT.

The chain is built from TRBV5-1 and TRBJ2-7, with D possibly TRBD1 on 6 matching bases. Germline-derived CDR1 and CDR2 are SGHRS and YFSETQ. The CDR3 spans 14 residues. The V end was cut by 0 bases, the J end by 2 bases, with 9 bases between. Here the CDR3 reads CASSLVGQPYEQYF. CDR3 DNA sequence: TGCGCCAGCAGCTTGGTCGGACAGCCCTACGAGCAGTACTTC.

This clone is a singleton in its sample. The chain carries TRBV2 and TRBJ1-6; the D gene is possibly TRBD1 (5 bases). The germline CDR1 and CDR2 sequences are SNHLY and FYNNEI. The CDR3 length is 12 residues. The CDR3 sequence is CSQGSFNSPLHF. For the CDR3, the DNA is TGTTCGCAGGGTAGTTTTAATTCACCCCTCCACTTT.

The chain employs TRBV11-2 and TRBJ1-4, with D maybe TRBD1 (5 bases). With 2 bases removed from V and 8 bases from J, the gap between germline ends came to 15 bases. The germline V gene encodes CDR1 SGHAT and CDR2 FQNNGV. CDR3 length: 15 amino acids. CDR3 nucleotide sequence: TGTGCCAGCAGCTTATTTAGGGGCACGGAGGAAAAACTGTTTTTT. Residues: CASSLFRGTEEKLFF.

The chain is built from TRBV28 and TRBJ2-3; 9 bases are a match to TRBD2. There are 16 residues in the CDR3. The germline gives CDR1 MDHEN, CDR2 SYDVKM. Trimming removed 3 bases from V and 1 base from J; junction bases left unmatched: 5. The CDR3 is CASSFPASGGTDTQYF. CDR3 sequence (DNA): TGTGCCAGCAGTTTCCCAGCTAGCGGGGGCACAGATACGCAGTATTTT.

This clone was seen only once. This chain links TRBV27 with TRBJ1-1; TRBD1 agrees at 7 bases. The CDR3 is 14 amino acids. Germline CDR1 and CDR2: MNHEY and SMNVEV (reference sequence). The J segment lost 3 bases and the V segment lost 6 bases, leaving 7 bases of the junction unmatched. The CDR3 region is CASRDFRGYTEAFF. Here the CDR3 DNA reads TGTGCCAGCAGGGACTTCAGGGGGTACACTGAAGCTTTCTTT.

This chain links TRBV14 with TRBJ1-5; weak D call: TRBD1 (5 bases). Germline V gene sequence: CDR1 SGHDN, CDR2 FVKESK. V gave up 0 bases and J gave up 2 bases, with 17 bases separating them. The CDR3 sequence is 18 residues long. The DNA for the CDR3 is TGTGCCAGCAGCCAAGAAGGGGATGTGGGTTTGGGCAATCAGCCCCAGCATTTT. Translation: CASSQEGDVGLGNQPQHF.

This chain connects TRBV27 to TRBJ2-7; TRBD2 aligns across 14 bases. The J segment lost 3 bases and the V segment lost 4 bases, leaving 8 bases of the junction unmatched. The V gene's germline CDR1 is MNHEY and CDR2 SMNVEV (reference sequence). CDR3 size: 17 residues. CDR3 bases: TGTGCCAGCAGTTCCTCCGGACTAGCGGGAGGATACTACGAGCAGTACTTC. Protein sequence: CASSSSGLAGGYYEQYF.

This clone is medium-sized (0.01 to 0.1%) by share. The CDR3 loop is CASSQDLAPGYGYTF. For the CDR3, the DNA is TGCGCCAGCAGCCAAGATTTAGCCCCGGGGTATGGCTACACCTTC. The chain employs TRBV4-1 and TRBJ1-2; no definite D call. V lost 0 bases and J lost 5, with 13 bases in between. CDR3 length: 15 residues. Per germline, CDR1 MGHRA and CDR2 YSYEKL.

The chain combines TRBV9 with TRBJ2-1; D may be TRBD1 (6 bases). The CDR3 has 16 amino acids. Germline loops: CDR1 SGDLS, CDR2 YYNGEE. The V and J ends lost 0 bases and 3 bases respectively, with 13 bases between them. The CDR3 sequence: CASSVEEGGRYNEQFF. CDR3 sequence (DNA): TGTGCCAGCAGCGTAGAGGAAGGGGGTCGCTACAATGAGCAGTTCTTC.

The chain is built from TRBV6-5 and TRBJ2-1; the D gene is possibly TRBD2 (6 bases). Germline V lookup: CDR1 MNHEY, CDR2 SVGAGI. V lost 2 bases and J 5 bases, leaving 13 bases between the germline ends. There are 15 residues in the CDR3. The CDR3 loop reads CASSYTSGGDNEQFF. CDR3 DNA sequence: TGTGCCAGCAGTTACACAAGCGGAGGGGACAATGAGCAGTTCTTC.

This chain connects TRBV28 to TRBJ1-6, with a tentative D call TRBD1 (5 bases). Germline V gene data show CDR1 as MDHEN and CDR2 as SYDVKM. V shed 4 bases and J shed 10 bases, with 17 bases lying between them. The CDR3 is made up of 15 amino acids. The CDR3 DNA reads TGTGCCAGCAGTTGGGGGGGAGGATTCGCCTCACCCCTCCACTTT. Its translation: CASSWGGGFASPLHF.

This clone was seen just once. CDR3 bases: TGTGCCAGCAGTTCCCACGGGGACAGTTGGAATCAGCCCCAGCATTTT. Protein product: CASSSHGDSWNQPQHF. The chain carries TRBV27 and TRBJ1-5; TRBD1 aligns across 7 bases. CDR3 size: 16 residues. CDR1 is MNHEY, CDR2 SMNVEV, per germline (reference sequence). After removal of 4 bases from V and 4 bases from J, the junction contained 10 bases not matched to a gene.

This clone was found once. The chain couples TRBV28 to TRBJ1-5, with D uncertain. Deletions cut 2 bases from V and 9 bases from J, with 11 bases between. The germline V gene has CDR1 MDHEN and CDR2 SYDVKM. The CDR3 is 13 residues long. CDR3 DNA: TGTGCCAGCAGTTTACTAATCGGTGGGCCCCAGCATTTT. Translation: CASSLLIGGPQHF.